This TCR beta chain is from a study of glioma-infiltrating T cells. Overall study findings and caveats: Above-expected tissue-blood divergence occurred in all gliomas, most in low-grade ones.

Germline assignment: CDR1 MNHNS and CDR2 SASEGT. V shed 2 bases and J shed 3 bases, with 11 bases lying between them. CDR3 length: 14 residues. By share of the sample, this clonotype is medium-sized. Its antigen is unidentified. Amplification of TCR alpha and beta CDR3 regions from RNA used iRepertoire nested multiplex PCR. For one-step reverse transcription and amplification, about 90-400 ng of tissue mRNA or PBMC total RNA was used. Using its own MiXCR run on the multiplex PCR reads, TCRdb lists one record per CDR3 protein. The sample includes approximately 3,500 distinct CDR3 sequences, 17% of them seen just once.

The clonotype comes from a human donor with low-grade glioma or glioblastoma, undergoing nonglioma brain surgery, or in good health (not recorded which). Input material: glioma tissue, nonneoplastic brain tissue, or PBMCs (not recorded which). The chain recombines TRBV6-1 with TRBJ2-7; D remains unclear. As DNA, the CDR3 is TGTGCCAGCAGTGAAACAGTAGCAAACTACGAGCAGTACGTC. Its protein product is CASSETVANYEQYV.